This T cell receptor beta chain is from a study of T cell responses to AZD1222 COVID-19 vaccine. Study-wide context: Analyses pooled second doses at about 4 or about 12 weeks. Findings and caveats of the study: At baseline, seropositivity was found in only a handful of AZD1222 recipients. Spike was spanned by vaccine-associated CD4 TCRs, which were dominant at 160-218 and 743-854.

TCRdb keeps only in-frame clones here, not all; method: immunoSEQ multiplex PCR. Here the sample spans around 110,000 clones, approximately 86% being singletons. On this clone itself: Its antigen remains unidentified.

CDR3 length equals 15 residues. Germline V CDR1 and CDR2: SEHNR, FQNEAQ (reference sequence). J lost 3 bases, V lost 5 bases, and 5 bases had no gene match. The V and J genes are TRBV7-9 and TRBJ1-5; 9 bases map to TRBD1. This receptor was identified in an adult in good health. Specimen: peripheral blood, collected on day 0 of AZD1222 vaccination. The CDR3 DNA follows: TGTGCCAGCAGCCCCGGGACAGGGATCAATCAGCCCCAGCATTTT. Its protein product is CASSPGTGINQPQHF.